These 16 T cell receptor beta chains share one sample of origin, sequenced in a study of identical twins. TCRdb passed the 5' RACE reads through MiXCR, listing each CDR3 protein once. The sample yields some 460,000 distinct CDR3 sequences, 12% to 15% seen once. These same data were also listed under a study on yellow fever vaccine responses in identical twins.

The sample consisted of CD4+ T cells sorted from blood. The receptor source for this set is a woman aged 18-35 years in good health.

In its sample, this clonotype was seen once. The chain recombines TRBV19 with TRBJ2-3; D remains ambiguous. Germline V gene data show CDR1 as LNHDA and CDR2 as SQIVND (reference sequence). This CDR3 has 15 residues. The V gene lost 5 bases and the J gene lost 0 bases, with 12 bases spanning the gap. CDR3 amino acids: CASSVASGSTDTQYF. In nucleotides, the CDR3 is TGTGCCAGTAGTGTCGCGTCTGGGAGCACAGATACGCAGTATTTT.

There are a few counts of this clonotype. The J gene is TRBJ2-1, the V gene TRBV7-2; D is possibly TRBD1 (6 bases). V gave up 0 bases and J gave up 4 bases, with 10 bases separating them. The CDR3 has 15 amino acids. Looked up from germline, CDR1 is SGHTA and CDR2 is FQGNSA. CDR3 region: CASSLALGQYNEQFF. CDR3 nucleotide sequence: TGTGCCAGCAGCTTAGCCCTCGGACAGTACAATGAGCAGTTCTTC.

J is TRBJ1-1 and V is TRBV2; D gene ambiguous. V was trimmed by 2 bases and J by 5 bases, leaving 9 bases between them. This CDR3 has 13 amino acids. Germline CDR1 SNHLY, CDR2 FYNNEI. DNA for the CDR3: TGTGCCAGCAGTGAAAGATTCACAACTGAAGCTTTCTTT. This sequence encodes CASSERFTTEAFF.

V and J are TRBV7-6 and TRBJ2-7, with TRBD2 matching over 9 bases. CDR3 length equals 18 residues. From germline, CDR1 is SGHVS and CDR2 FNYEAQ. The junction had 18 bases not matched to a gene; V was cut back by 0 bases and J by 9 bases. The chain's CDR3 is CASSLAGSGGPMMSGQYF. Written as DNA, the CDR3 is TGTGCCAGCAGCTTAGCGGGTAGCGGGGGCCCCATGATGAGCGGGCAGTACTTC.

This clonotype was counted between two and nine times. This sequence joins TRBV12-3 or TRBV12-4 and TRBJ2-3; D gene uncertain. This CDR3 is built from 14 residues. The V and J ends lost 3 bases and 0 bases respectively, with 7 bases between them. Here the CDR3 reads CASSFAFSTDTQYF. Here the CDR3 DNA reads TGTGCCAGCAGTTTTGCGTTTAGCACAGATACGCAGTATTTT.

J is TRBJ2-7 and V is TRBV4-1, with 12 bases matching TRBD2. Germline V gene sequence: CDR1 MGHRA, CDR2 YSYEKL. This CDR3 has 17 amino acids. J was trimmed by 6 bases and V by 1 base; bases with no gene match: 10. Written as DNA, the CDR3 is TGCGCCAGCAGCCAAGCTAGCGGGAGGGCCACATCAGTCGAGCAGTACTTC. Translated, it gives CASSQASGRATSVEQYF.

The chain carries TRBV12-3 or TRBV12-4 and TRBJ1-6; D unclear. CDR3 length equals 15 residues. Trimming pared 5 bases from V and 6 bases from J, leaving 14 bases between. CDR3 in DNA: TGTGCCAGCAGTCTGGGCGGCGAGATTAATTCACCCCTCCACTTT. Protein sequence: CASSLGGEINSPLHF.

This rearrangement joins TRBV11-2 to TRBJ2-3, with TRBD2 matching 14 bases. This CDR3 spans 18 amino acids. The ends lost 4 bases at V and 4 bases at J; junction bases unmatched: 10. From germline, CDR1 is SGHAT and CDR2 FQNNGV. The CDR3 sequence is CASSSTVPGLAGADTQYF. DNA of the CDR3: TGTGCCAGCAGCTCCACCGTGCCGGGACTAGCGGGAGCAGATACGCAGTATTTT.

This chain joins TRBV10-1 and TRBJ2-1, with a tentative D call TRBD2 (6 bases). Per germline, CDR1 WNHNN and CDR2 SYGVQD (reference sequence). The CDR3 runs 14 residues. With 4 bases removed from V and 7 bases from J, the gap between germline ends came to 14 bases. The CDR3 here is CASSGLGGSNEQFF. The DNA of the CDR3 is TGCGCCAGCAGTGGACTCGGGGGTTCTAATGAGCAGTTCTTC.

This chain links TRBV5-4 with TRBJ2-6, with 10 bases aligning to TRBD1. Losses at the gene ends were 5 bases for V and 1 base for J; bases not matched to a gene: 9. The CDR3 runs 18 residues. In germline, CDR1 is SGHNT, CDR2 YYREEE (reference sequence). The CDR3 DNA sequence: TGTGCCAGCAGTCCGACCGGGACAGGGGCTTCTGGGGCCAACGTCCTGACTTTC. This codes for CASSPTGTGASGANVLTF.

J is TRBJ2-3 and V is TRBV5-1; a weak D match, TRBD2 (5 bases). CDR3 size: 15 residues. Germline CDR1 and CDR2: SGHRS and YFSETQ. Trimming removed 4 bases at V and 3 bases at J, with 15 bases between. In DNA, the CDR3 is TGCGCCAGCAGCGTCACAGCGGCGGTTACAGATACGCAGTATTTT. As protein: CASSVTAAVTDTQYF. The full variable domain, its missing parts supplied by reference TRBV5-1 and TRBJ2-3, is KAGVTQTPRYLIKTRGQQVTLSCSPISGHRSVSWYQQTPGQGLQFLFEYFSETQRNKGNFPGRFSGRQFSNSRSEMNVSTLELGDSALYLCASSVTAAVTDTQYFGPGTRLTVL.

V usage is TRBV21-1 and J usage is TRBJ2-3; the D segment call TRBD2 is taken from the table without a DNA check. TRBV21-1 is annotated as a pseudogene. The CDR3 consists of 18 residues. The CDR3 DNA follows: TGTGCCAGCAGCACGCTATTTTCGGGGAGGTCGAGCACAGATACGCAGTATTTT. The encoded protein is CASSTLFSGRSSTDTQYF.

The rearrangement joins TRBV27 to TRBJ2-7, with TRBD1 matching over 12 bases. There are 14 residues in the CDR3. CDR1 is MNHEY and CDR2 is SMNVEV in the germline V gene (reference sequence). Germline trimming cut 4 bases from V and 5 bases from J; bases unmatched to any gene: 3. CDR3 sequence (DNA): TGTGCCAGCAGTTGGGGACAGGGGGCCAACGAGCAGTACTTC. Protein: CASSWGQGANEQYF.

The chain recombines TRBV5-1 with TRBJ1-1; no clear D. This CDR3 contains 11 residues. In germline, CDR1 is SGHRS, CDR2 YFSETQ. V dropped 0 bases and J dropped 6 bases, with 3 bases sitting between them. The CDR3: CASSLGSEAFF. The CDR3 bases are TGCGCCAGCAGCTTGGGGTCTGAAGCTTTCTTT.

V usage is TRBV10-3 and J usage is TRBJ2-3; 8 bases are shared with TRBD1. Trimming removed 6 bases from V and 3 bases from J; junction bases left unmatched: 2. CDR3 size: 13 residues. Germline V gives CDR1 ENHRY, CDR2 SYGVKD. The CDR3 region is CAIRDRGTDTQYF. CDR3 in DNA: TGTGCCATCAGAGACAGGGGAACAGATACGCAGTATTTT.

Only a few counts were recorded for this clonotype. This chain links TRBV2 with TRBJ2-5, with D possibly matching TRBD1 (5 bases). The CDR3 covers 14 residues. V gave up 4 bases and J gave up 5 bases, with 14 bases separating them. Germline V CDR1 and CDR2: SNHLY, FYNNEI. The CDR3 bases are TGTGCCAGCAGTGGCCTCAGGGTTGGGGAGACCCAGTACTTC. Translating it yields CASSGLRVGETQYF.